This T cell receptor (beta chain) was profiled in a study of cytomegalovirus exposure and HLA in healthy donors. About the research overall: Sequencing of some 200 million T cells in an earlier analysis found around 110 million unique TCR beta sequences. Study results and limitations: An analysis that came later showed most CMV-associated TCR beta chains appearing HLA-restricted. Follow-up analysis seemed to connect common viral pathogens with several of the most significant clusters identified.

PCR employed 60 Vbeta and 13 Jbeta primers. Per the study methods: It was a later analysis that counted 79 million or so unique TCR beta chains, of which approximately 9.9 million were shared. TCRdb's copy holds only in-frame clones and misses some; the assay was immunoSEQ multiplex PCR. For V, J and clone size, that table is used; D and trimming come from the DNA. Of about 160,000 clones listed, roughly 80% are singletons. This CDR3 is built from 15 residues. Between the trimmed V and J ends, which lost 0 bases and 0 bases, there was a span of 6 bases. The germline V gene encodes CDR1 SEHNR and CDR2 FQNEAQ (reference sequence). Note on this clone: As yet, its antigen is unknown.

This sequence joins TRBV7-9 and TRBJ1-3; D gene ambiguous. The receptor's source is a female donor in good health and CMV-seronegative. The specimen was PBMCs. This CDR3 is CASSLAALSGNTIYF. The CDR3 region has the DNA TGTGCCAGCAGCTTAGCGGCCCTCTCTGGAAACACCATATATTTT.